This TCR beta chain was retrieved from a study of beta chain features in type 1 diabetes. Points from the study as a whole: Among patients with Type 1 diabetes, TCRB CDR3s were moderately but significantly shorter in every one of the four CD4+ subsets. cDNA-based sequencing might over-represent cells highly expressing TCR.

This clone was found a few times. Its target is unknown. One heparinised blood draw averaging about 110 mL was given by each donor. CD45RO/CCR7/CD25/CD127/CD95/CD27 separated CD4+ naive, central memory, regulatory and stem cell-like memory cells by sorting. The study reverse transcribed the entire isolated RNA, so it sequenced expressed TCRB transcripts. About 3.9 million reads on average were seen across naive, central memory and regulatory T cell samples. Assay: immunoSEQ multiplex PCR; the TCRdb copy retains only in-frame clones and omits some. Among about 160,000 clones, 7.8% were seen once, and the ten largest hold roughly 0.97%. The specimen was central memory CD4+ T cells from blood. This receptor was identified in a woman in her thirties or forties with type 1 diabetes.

CDR3 protein: CASSLSAGVRDTEAFF. In nucleotides, the CDR3 is TGTGCCAGCAGCTTGAGCGCAGGGGTTCGGGATACTGAAGCTTTCTTT. The J gene is TRBJ1-1, the V gene TRBV5-4; D is possibly TRBD1 (6 bases). The CDR3 sequence is 16 residues long. V was clipped by 1 base and J by 5 bases, with 18 bases between them. Germline lookup yields CDR1 SGHNT and CDR2 YYREEE (reference sequence).